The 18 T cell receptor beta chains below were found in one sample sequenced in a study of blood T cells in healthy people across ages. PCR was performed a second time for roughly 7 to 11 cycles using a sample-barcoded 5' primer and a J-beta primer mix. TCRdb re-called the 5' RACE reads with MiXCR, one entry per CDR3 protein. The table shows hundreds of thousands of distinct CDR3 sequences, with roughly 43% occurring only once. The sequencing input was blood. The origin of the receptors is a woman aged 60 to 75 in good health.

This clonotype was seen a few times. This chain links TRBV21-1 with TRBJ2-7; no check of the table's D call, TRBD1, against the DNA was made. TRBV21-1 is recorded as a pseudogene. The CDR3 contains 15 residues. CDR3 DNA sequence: TGTGCCAGCAGCAAATCCCGGGACAGAACCTACGAGCAGTACTTC. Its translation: CASSKSRDRTYEQYF.

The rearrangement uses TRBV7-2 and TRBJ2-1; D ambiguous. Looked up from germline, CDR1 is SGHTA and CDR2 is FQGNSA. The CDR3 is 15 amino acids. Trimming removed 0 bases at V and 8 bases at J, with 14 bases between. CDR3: CASSLAGQNIDEQFF. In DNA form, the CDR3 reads TGTGCCAGCAGCTTAGCAGGGCAAAACATCGATGAGCAGTTCTTC.

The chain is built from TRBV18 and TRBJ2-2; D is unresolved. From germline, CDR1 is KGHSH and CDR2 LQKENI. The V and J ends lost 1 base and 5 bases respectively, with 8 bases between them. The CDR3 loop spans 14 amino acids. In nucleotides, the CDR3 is TGTGCCAGCTCACCACGGACCGGGACCGGGGAGCTGTTTTTT. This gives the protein CASSPRTGTGELFF.

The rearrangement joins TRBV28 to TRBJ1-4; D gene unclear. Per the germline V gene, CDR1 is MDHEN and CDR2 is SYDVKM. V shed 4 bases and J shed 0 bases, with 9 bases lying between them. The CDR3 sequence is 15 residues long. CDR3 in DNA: TGTGCCAGCAGTTCTTCATCTACAACTAATGAAAAACTGTTTTTT. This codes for CASSSSSTTNEKLFF.

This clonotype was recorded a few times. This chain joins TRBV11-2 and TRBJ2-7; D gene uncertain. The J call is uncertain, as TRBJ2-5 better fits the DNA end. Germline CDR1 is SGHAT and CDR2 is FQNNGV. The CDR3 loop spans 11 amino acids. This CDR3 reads CASSAPETQYF. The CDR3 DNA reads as TGTGCCAGCAGCGCCCCCGAGACCCAGTACTTC.

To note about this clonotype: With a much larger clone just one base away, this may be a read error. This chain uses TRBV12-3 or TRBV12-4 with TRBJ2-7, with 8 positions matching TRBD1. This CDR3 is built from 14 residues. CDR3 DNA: TGTGCCAGCAGTGGACAGGGAGGAACATACGAGCAGAACTTC. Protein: CASSGQGGTYEQNF.

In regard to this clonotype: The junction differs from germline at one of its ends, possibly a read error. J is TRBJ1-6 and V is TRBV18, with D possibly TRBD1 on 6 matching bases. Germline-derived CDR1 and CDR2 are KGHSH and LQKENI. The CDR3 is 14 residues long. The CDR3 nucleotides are TGTGCCAACTCACAGGGACTGGATAATTCGCCCCTCCACTTT. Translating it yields CANSQGLDNSPLHF.

CDR3 coding DNA: TGCGCCAGCAGCTTGGACAGGGCTTCACCCCTCCACTTT. Its translation is CASSLDRASPLHF. The gene calls are TRBV5-1 and TRBJ1-6; possibly TRBD1 for D (6 bases). Trimming took off 0 bases at V and 9 bases at J, with 7 bases between the two ends. The CDR3 has 13 amino acids. Germline CDR1 is SGHRS and CDR2 is YFSETQ.

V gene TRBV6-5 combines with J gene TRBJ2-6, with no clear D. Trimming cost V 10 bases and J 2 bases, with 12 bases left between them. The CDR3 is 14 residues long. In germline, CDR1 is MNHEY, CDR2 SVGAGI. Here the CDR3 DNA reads TGTGCCACGCGGTTTGGGGCTGGGGCCAACGTCCTGACTTTC. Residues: CATRFGAGANVLTF.

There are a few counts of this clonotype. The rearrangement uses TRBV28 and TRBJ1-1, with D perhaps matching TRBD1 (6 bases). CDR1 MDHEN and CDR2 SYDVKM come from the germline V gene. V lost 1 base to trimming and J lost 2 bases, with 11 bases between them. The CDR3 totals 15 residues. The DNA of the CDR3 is TGTGCCAGCAGTTTATCTGGGGGCTCCAACACTGAAGCTTTCTTT. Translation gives CASSLSGGSNTEAFF.

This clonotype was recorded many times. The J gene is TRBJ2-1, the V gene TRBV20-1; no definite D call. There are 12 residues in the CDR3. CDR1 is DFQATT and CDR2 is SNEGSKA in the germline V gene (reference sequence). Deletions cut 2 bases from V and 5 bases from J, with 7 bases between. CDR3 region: CSARRLNNEQFF. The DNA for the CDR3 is TGCAGTGCTAGAAGGCTAAACAATGAGCAGTTCTTC.

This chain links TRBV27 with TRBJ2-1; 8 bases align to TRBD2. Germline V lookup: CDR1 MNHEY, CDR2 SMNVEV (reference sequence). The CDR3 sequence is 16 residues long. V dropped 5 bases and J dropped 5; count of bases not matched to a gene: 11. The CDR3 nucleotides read TGTGCCAGCAGTCCCCGGGGGGGGCGGCCCGACAATGAGCAGTTCTTC. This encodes CASSPRGGRPDNEQFF.

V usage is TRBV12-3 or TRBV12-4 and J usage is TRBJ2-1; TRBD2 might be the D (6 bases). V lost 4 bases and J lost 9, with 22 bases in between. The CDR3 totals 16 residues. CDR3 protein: CASSSGGTPFSSEQFF. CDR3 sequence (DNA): TGTGCCAGCAGTTCGGGCGGGACCCCATTTAGCAGTGAGCAGTTCTTC.

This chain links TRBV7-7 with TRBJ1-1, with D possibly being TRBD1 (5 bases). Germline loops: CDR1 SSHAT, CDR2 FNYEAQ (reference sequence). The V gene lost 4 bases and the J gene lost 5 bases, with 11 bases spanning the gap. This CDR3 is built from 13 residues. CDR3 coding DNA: TGTGCCAGCAGCTCGACAGCGGTGACTGAAGCTTTCTTT. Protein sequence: CASSSTAVTEAFF. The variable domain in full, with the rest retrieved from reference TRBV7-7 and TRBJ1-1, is GAGVSQSPRYKVTKRGQDVTLRCDPISSHATLYWYQQALGQGPEFLTYFNYEAQPDKSGLPSDRFSAERPEGSISTLTIQRTEQRDSAMYRCASSSTAVTEAFFGQGTRLTVV.

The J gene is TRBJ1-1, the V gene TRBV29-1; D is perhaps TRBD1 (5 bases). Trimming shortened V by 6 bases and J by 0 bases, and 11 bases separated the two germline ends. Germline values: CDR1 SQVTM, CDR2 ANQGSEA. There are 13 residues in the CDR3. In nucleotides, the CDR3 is TGCAGCGTCGGGGGTACAATGAACACTGAAGCTTTCTTT. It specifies CSVGGTMNTEAFF.

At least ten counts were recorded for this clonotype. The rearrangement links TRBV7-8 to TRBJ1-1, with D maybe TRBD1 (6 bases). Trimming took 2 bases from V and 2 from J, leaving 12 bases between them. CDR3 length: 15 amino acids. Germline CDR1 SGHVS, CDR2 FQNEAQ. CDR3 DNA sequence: TGTGCCAGCAGCTTAAGTGGGGGGGCCAACACTGAAGCTTTCTTT. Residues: CASSLSGGANTEAFF.

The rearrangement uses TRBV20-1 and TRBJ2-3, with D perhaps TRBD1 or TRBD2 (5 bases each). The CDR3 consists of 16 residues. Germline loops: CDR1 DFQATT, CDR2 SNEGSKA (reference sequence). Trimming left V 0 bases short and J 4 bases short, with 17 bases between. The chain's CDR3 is CSARDPRQGAADTQYF. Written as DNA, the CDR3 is TGCAGTGCTAGAGATCCACGGCAGGGAGCCGCAGATACGCAGTATTTT.

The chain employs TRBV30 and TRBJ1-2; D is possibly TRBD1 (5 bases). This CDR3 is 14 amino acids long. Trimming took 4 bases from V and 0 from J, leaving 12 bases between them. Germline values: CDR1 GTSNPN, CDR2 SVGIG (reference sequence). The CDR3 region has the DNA TGTGCCTGGACTGCCGGGACGCCTAACTATGGCTACACCTTC. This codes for CAWTAGTPNYGYTF.